The following is a T cell receptor (beta chain) sequence with its context. Its antigen is undetermined. Trimming pared 2 bases from V and 12 bases from J, leaving 16 bases between. The CDR3 loop spans 13 amino acids. CDR1 and CDR2 from the germline V gene are MNHEY and SVGAGI. This sample is part of a study of cytomegalovirus exposure and HLA in healthy donors. Broader study findings: The listing of 150 to 200 TCR beta chains classed them as cytomegalovirus-associated. Later on, an analysis showed TCR association rates differing by HLA locus, with DRB1 the most and HLA-C the fewest.

PCR primers comprised 60 Vbeta and 13 Jbeta primers. As handled by the study authors: There were around 80 million unique TCR beta chains by a later count, and about 11 million of them were shared. Repertoires were generated with immunoSEQ multiplex PCR, while TCRdb's copy carries only in-frame clones and drops some. Clone size and the V and J calls come from that table; the DNA yielded D and trimming. The table includes approximately 130,000 clones, roughly 83% detected once. Sequencing input: PBMCs. This TCR was sampled from a man in his forties or fifties in good health and CMV-seronegative. This chain uses TRBV6-5 with TRBJ1-2; perhaps TRBD1 as D (6 bases). For the CDR3, the DNA is TGTGCCAGCAGTTACACAGGGAGCGGGGGCAACACCTTC. Translation gives CASSYTGSGGNTF.